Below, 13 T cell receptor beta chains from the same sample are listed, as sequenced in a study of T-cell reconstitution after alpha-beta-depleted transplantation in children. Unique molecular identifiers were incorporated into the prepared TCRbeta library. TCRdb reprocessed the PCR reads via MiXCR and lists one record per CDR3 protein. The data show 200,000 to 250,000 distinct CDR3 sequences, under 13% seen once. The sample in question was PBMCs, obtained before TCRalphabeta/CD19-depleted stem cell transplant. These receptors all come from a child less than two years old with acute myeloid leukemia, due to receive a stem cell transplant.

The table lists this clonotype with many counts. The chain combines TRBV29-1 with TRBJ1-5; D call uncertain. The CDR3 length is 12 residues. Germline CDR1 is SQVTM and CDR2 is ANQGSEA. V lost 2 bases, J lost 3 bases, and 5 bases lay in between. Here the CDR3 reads CSVESPNQPQHF. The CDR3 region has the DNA TGCAGCGTTGAATCCCCCAATCAGCCCCAGCATTTT.

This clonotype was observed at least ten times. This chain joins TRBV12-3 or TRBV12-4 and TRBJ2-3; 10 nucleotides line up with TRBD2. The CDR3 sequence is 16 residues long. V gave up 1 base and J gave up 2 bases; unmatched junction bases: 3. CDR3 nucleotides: TGTGCCAGCAGTTTAGGTAGCGGGGGGTACACAGATACGCAGTATTTT. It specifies CASSLGSGGYTDTQYF.

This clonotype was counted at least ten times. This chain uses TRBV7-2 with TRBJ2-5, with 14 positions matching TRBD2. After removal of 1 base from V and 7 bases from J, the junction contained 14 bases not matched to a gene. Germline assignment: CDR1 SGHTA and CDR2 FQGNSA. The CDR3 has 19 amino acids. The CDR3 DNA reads TGTGCCAGCAGCTTAGTAGGGGGACTAGCGGGAGCGGGGGAAGGGACCCAGTACTTC. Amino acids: CASSLVGGLAGAGEGTQYF.

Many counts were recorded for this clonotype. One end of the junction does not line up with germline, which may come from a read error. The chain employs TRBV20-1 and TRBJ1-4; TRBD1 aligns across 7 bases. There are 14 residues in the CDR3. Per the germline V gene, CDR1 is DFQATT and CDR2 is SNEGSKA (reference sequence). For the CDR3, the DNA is TGCAGTGCTAGAGATGCGCAGGGGGGTGAAGAACTGTTTTTT. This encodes CSARDAQGGEELFF.

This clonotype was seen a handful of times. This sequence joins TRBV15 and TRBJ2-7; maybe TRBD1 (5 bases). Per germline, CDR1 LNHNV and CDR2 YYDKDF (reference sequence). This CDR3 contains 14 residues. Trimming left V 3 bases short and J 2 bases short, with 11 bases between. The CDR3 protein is CATSRDDRPYEQYF. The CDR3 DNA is TGTGCCACCAGCAGGGATGACAGACCCTACGAGCAGTACTTC.

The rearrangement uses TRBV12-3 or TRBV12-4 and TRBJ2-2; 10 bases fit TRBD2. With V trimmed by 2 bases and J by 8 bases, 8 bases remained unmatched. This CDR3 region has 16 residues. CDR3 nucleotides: TGTGCCAGCAGTTTACGAGCGGGAGGGAATAAGGGGGAGCTGTTTTTT. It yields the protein CASSLRAGGNKGELFF.

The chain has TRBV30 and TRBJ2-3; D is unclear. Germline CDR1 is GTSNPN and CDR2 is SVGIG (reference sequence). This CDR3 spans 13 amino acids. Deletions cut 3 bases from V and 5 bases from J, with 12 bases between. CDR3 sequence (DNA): TGTGCCTGGAGCCTACTAAGTGGAGATACGCAGTATTTT. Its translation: CAWSLLSGDTQYF.

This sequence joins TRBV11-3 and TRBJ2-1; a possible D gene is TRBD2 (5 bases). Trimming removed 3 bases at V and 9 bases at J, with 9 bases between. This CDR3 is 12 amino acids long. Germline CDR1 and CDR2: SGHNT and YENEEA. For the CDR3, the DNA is TGTGCCAGCAGCTTTATGGCGGGTGAGCAGTTCTTC. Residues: CASSFMAGEQFF.

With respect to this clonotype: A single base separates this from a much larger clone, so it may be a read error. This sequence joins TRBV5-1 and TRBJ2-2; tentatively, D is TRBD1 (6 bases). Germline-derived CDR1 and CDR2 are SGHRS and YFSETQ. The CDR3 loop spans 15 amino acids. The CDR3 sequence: CVSSFQQGAIGELFF. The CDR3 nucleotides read TGCGTCAGCAGCTTCCAACAGGGTGCGATCGGGGAGCTGTTTTTT.

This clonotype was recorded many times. CDR3 sequence: CASSQDARTEAFF. CDR3 coding DNA: TGCGCCAGCAGCCAAGACGCACGGACTGAAGCTTTCTTT. The rearrangement joins TRBV4-3 to TRBJ1-1; no firm D call. CDR1 is LGHNA and CDR2 is YSLEER in the germline V gene. V shed 0 bases and J shed 5 bases, with 7 bases lying between them. The CDR3 spans 13 residues.

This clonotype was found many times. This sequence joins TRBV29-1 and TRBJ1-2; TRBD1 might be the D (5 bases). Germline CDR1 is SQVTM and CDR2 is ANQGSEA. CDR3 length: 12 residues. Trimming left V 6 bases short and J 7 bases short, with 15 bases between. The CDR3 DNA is TGCAGCGTCGGGGACCTGGGGGGTGGCTACACCTTC. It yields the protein CSVGDLGGGYTF. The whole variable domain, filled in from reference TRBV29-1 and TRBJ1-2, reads SAVISQKPSRDICQRGTSLTIQCQVDSQVTMMFWYRQQPGQSLTLIATANQGSEATYESGFVIDKFPISRPNLTFSTLTVSNMSPEDSSIYLCSVGDLGGGYTFGSGTRLTVV.

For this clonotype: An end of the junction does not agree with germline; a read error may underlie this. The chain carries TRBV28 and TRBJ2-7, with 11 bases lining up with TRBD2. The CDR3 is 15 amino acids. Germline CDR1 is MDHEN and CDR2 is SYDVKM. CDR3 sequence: CASSLPTSGVYEQHF. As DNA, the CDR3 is TGTGCCAGTAGCTTACCGACTAGCGGGGTTTACGAGCAGCACTTC.

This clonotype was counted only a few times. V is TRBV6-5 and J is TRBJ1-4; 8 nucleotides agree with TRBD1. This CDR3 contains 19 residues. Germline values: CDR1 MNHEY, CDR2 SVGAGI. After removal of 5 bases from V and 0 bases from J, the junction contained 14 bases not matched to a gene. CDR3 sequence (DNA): TGTGCCAGCAGTCTACTTGGACAGGGAGGGCGGACAACTAATGAAAAACTGTTTTTT. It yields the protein CASSLLGQGGRTTNEKLFF.